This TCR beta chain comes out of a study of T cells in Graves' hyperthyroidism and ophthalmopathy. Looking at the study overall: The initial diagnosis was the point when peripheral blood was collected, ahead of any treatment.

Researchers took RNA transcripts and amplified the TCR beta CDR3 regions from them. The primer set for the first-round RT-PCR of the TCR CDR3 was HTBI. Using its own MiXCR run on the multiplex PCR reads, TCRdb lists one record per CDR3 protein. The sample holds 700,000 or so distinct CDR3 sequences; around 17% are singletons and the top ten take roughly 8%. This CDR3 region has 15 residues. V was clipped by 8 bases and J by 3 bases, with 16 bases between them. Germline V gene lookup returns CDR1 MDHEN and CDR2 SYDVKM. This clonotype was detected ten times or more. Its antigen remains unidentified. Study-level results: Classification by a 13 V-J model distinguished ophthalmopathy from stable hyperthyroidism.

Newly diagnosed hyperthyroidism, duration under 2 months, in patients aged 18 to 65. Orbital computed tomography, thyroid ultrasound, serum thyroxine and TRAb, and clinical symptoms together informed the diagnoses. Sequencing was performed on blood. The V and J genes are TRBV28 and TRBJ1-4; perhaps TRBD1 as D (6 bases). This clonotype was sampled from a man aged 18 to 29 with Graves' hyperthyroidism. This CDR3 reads CASHNGGAPNEKLFF. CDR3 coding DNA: TGTGCCAGCCATAACGGGGGGGCACCTAATGAAAAACTGTTTTTT.